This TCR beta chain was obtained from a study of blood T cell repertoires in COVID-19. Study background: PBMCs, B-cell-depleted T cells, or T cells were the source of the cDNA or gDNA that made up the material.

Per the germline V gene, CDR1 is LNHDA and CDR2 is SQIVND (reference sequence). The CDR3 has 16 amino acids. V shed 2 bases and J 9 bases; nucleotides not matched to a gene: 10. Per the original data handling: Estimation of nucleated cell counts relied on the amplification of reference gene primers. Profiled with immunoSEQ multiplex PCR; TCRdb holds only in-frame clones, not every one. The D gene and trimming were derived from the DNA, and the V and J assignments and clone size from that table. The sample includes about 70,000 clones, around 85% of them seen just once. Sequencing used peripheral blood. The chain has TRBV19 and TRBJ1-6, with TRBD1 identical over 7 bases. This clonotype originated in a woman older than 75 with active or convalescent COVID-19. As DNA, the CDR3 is TGTGCCAGTAGTATAAGTTGGACAGGACGGAGTTCACCCCTCCACTTT. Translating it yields CASSISWTGRSSPLHF.